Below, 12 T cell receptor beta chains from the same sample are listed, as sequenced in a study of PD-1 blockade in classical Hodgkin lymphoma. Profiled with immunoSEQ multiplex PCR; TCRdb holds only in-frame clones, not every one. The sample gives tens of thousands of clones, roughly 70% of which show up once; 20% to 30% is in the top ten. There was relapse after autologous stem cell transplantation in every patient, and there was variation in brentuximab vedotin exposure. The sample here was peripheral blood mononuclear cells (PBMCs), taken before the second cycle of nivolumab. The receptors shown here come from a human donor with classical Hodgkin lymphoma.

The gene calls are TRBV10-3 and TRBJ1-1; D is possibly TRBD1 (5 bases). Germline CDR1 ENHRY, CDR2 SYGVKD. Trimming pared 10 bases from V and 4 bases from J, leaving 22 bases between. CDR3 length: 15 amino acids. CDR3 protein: CASRYLKTESTEAFF. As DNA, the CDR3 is TGTGCCAGCAGATACCTCAAGACAGAGTCCACTGAAGCTTTCTTT.

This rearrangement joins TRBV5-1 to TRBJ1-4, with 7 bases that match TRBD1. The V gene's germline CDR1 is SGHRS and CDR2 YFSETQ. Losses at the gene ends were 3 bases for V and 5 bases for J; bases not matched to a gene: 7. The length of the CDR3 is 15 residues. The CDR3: CASSSRTGGNEKLFF. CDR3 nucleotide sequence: TGCGCCAGCAGCTCTCGGACAGGAGGGAATGAAAAACTGTTTTTT.

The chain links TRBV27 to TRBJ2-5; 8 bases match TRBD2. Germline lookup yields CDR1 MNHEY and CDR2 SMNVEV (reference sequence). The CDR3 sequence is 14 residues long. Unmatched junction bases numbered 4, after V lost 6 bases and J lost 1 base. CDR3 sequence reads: CASSTLAGQETQYF. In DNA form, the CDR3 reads TGTGCCAGCAGCACGCTAGCGGGCCAAGAGACCCAGTACTTC.

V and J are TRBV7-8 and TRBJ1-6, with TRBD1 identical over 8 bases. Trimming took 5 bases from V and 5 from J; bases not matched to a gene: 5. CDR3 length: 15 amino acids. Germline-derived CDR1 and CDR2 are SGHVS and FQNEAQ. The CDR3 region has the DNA TGTGCCAGCAGCCTCGGACAGGGTAATAATTCACCCCTCCACTTT. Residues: CASSLGQGNNSPLHF.

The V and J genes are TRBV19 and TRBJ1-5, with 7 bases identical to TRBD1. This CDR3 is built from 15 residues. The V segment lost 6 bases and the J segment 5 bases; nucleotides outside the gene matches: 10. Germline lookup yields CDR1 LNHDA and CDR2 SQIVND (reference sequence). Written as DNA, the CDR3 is TGTGCCAGTAGAGTTGACAGGGCCCTCCATCAGCCCCAGCATTTT. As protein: CASRVDRALHQPQHF.

CDR3 in amino acids: CASSLVAGGSPQHF. CDR3 DNA sequence: TGTGCCAGCAGCTTAGTGGCAGGGGGCTCGCCCCAGCATTTT. The chain joins TRBV7-9 to TRBJ1-5; 8 nucleotides match TRBD1. The CDR3 loop spans 14 amino acids. Trimming removed 1 base from V and 9 bases from J; junction bases left unmatched: 5. The V gene's germline CDR1 is SEHNR and CDR2 FQNEAQ (reference sequence).

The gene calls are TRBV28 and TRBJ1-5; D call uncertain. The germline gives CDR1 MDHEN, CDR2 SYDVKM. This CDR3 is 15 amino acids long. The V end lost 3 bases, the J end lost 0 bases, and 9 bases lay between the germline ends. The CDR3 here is CASSFEGYSNQPQHF. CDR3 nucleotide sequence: TGTGCCAGCAGTTTCGAGGGTTATAGCAATCAGCCCCAGCATTTT.

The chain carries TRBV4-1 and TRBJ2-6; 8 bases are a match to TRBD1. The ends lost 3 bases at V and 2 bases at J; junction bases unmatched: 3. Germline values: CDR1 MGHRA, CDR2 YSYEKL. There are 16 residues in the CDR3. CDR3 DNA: TGCGCCAGCAGCCAGACACAGGGGGCTGGGGCCAACGTCCTGACTTTC. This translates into CASSQTQGAGANVLTF.

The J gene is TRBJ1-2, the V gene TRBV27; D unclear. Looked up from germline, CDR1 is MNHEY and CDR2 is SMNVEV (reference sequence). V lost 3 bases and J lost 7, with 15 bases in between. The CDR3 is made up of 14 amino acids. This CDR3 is CASSFSGWVGGYTF. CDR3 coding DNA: TGTGCCAGCAGTTTTAGTGGATGGGTTGGTGGCTACACCTTC.

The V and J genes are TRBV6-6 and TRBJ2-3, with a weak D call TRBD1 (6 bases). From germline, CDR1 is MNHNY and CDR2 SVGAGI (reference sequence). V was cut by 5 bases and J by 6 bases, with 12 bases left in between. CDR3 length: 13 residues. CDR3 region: CASSGRGRDTQYF. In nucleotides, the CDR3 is TGTGCCAGCAGTGGCAGGGGCCGCGATACGCAGTATTTT.

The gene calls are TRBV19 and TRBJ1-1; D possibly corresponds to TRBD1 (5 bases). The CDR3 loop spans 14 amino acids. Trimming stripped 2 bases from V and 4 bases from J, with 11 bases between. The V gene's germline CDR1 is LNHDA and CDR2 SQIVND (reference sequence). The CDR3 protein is CASSIRGGGTEAFF. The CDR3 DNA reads TGTGCCAGTAGTATAAGGGGAGGTGGCACTGAAGCTTTCTTT.

The CDR3 DNA reads as TGTGCCTGGAGTACTGGGCGTCTAAACACCGGGGAGCTGTTTTTT. Translating it yields CAWSTGRLNTGELFF. The rearrangement joins TRBV30 to TRBJ2-2; D unresolved. CDR1 and CDR2 from the germline V gene are GTSNPN and SVGIG (reference sequence). CDR3 length: 15 residues. V was shortened by 2 bases and J by 2 bases, with 12 bases between the two germline ends.